A selection of T cell receptor beta chains follows, all from one sample in a study of blood T cell repertoires in COVID-19. Profiled with immunoSEQ multiplex PCR; TCRdb holds only in-frame clones, not every one. This table holds a few hundred thousand clones, about 90% found once. Sequencing input: PBMCs or T cells enriched from blood (not recorded which). The receptors come from a woman in her forties or fifties who had been exposed to COVID-19. Both conserved end residues are part of each CDR3. The D gene is left open where the match is weak. Size tells how often a clone was seen (once, few, many) or the class of an expanded clone, and some rows leave it out.

abundance,v_gene,d_gene,j_gene,CDR3aa,CDR3nt
-,TRBV28,-,TRBJ1-1,CASSLEGHGDTEAFF,TGTGCCAGCAGTTTAGAAGGACATGGGGACACTGAAGCTTTCTTT
-,TRBV27,TRBD2,TRBJ2-7,CASSSSGLASYEQYF,TGTGCCAGCAGTTCATCGGGACTAGCTTCCTACGAGCAGTACTTC
-,TRBV5-6,TRBD1,TRBJ1-5,CASSRMTGNQPQHF,TGTGCCAGCAGCCGCATGACAGGGAATCAGCCCCAGCATTTT
-,TRBV11-2,-,TRBJ1-1,CASRTGGTEAFF,TGTGCCAGCAGAACCGGGGGCACTGAAGCTTTCTTT
-,TRBV6-1,-,TRBJ1-2,CASSESGYGYTF,TGTGCCAGCAGTGAATCAGGGTACGGCTACACCTTC
once,TRBV9,TRBD2,TRBJ2-7,CASSVGKTSGRDEQYF,TGTGCCAGCAGCGTAGGTAAGACTAGCGGGCGGGACGAGCAGTACTTC
-,TRBV6-5,TRBD1,TRBJ2-7,CASQRQGQGTYEQYF,TGTGCCAGTCAACGCCAGGGACAGGGGACCTACGAGCAGTACTTC
-,TRBV11-2,TRBD1,TRBJ2-5,CASSLGQGGETQYF,TGTGCCAGCAGCTTGGGACAGGGGGGGGAGACCCAGTACTTC
-,TRBV10-3,-,TRBJ2-5,CAISEGPGETQYF,TGTGCCATCAGTGAGGGCCCGGGTGAGACCCAGTACTTC
-,TRBV3-1/TRBV3-2,TRBD2,TRBJ2-5,CASSRASGQETQYF,TGTGCCAGCAGCCGGGCTAGCGGACAAGAGACCCAGTACTTC
-,TRBV3-1/TRBV3-2,-,TRBJ1-1,CASSQNTVNTEAFF,TGTGCCAGCAGCCAGAACACAGTGAACACTGAAGCTTTCTTT
-,TRBV29-1,TRBD1,TRBJ1-2,CSAEATGTGDLGYTF,TGCAGCGCCGAAGCGACCGGGACAGGCGATCTTGGCTACACCTTC
once,TRBV30,-,TRBJ1-6,CAWSREDTSPLHF,TGTGCCTGGAGTCGAGAGGACACATCACCCCTCCACTTT
-,TRBV18,TRBD2,TRBJ2-5,CASSPQRGGASTQYF,TGTGCCAGCTCACCACAGCGGGGGGGGGCATCGACCCAGTACTTC
-,TRBV3-1/TRBV3-2,TRBD1,TRBJ2-7,CASSQVGGDRDF,TGTGCCAGCAGCCAAGTTGGTGGGGACAGGGACTTC
-,TRBV2,-,TRBJ2-5,CASSEALIVEGETQYF,TGTGCCAGCAGTGAAGCGCTTATAGTGGAGGGAGAGACCCAGTACTTC
-,TRBV4-2,-,TRBJ1-1,CASSQEIEVTEAFF,TGTGCCAGCAGCCAAGAAATCGAGGTCACTGAAGCTTTCTTT
-,TRBV28,TRBD1,TRBJ2-1,CASSALTGNEQFF,TGTGCCAGCAGTGCCCTGACAGGGAATGAGCAGTTCTTC
-,TRBV19,TRBD2,TRBJ2-7,CASSAGLAGVYEQYF,TGTGCCAGTTCAGCGGGGCTAGCGGGGGTGTACGAGCAGTACTTC
-,TRBV30,-,TRBJ2-5,CAWDGQGGRETQYF,TGTGCCTGGGATGGACAGGGCGGGAGAGAGACCCAGTACTTC
-,TRBV3-1/TRBV3-2,-,TRBJ1-5,CASSQTSGPLSQPQHF,TGTGCCAGCAGCCAGACCAGCGGGCCGCTTAGTCAGCCCCAGCATTTT
-,TRBV28,TRBD1,TRBJ1-5,CASSVQTQGVWQPQHF,TGTGCCAGCAGTGTCCAGACGCAGGGGGTGTGGCAGCCCCAGCATTTT
-,TRBV7-8,TRBD1,TRBJ1-4,CASSPGGAKLFF,TGTGCCAGCAGCCCAGGGGGTGCAAAACTGTTTTTT
-,TRBV5-4,-,TRBJ1-6,CASSLGGSPLHF,TGTGCCAGCAGCTTGGGCGGTTCACCCCTCCACTTT
-,TRBV2,TRBD2,TRBJ2-7,CASSEAGQRGLRVQYF,TGTGCCAGCAGTGAAGCTGGGCAGCGGGGTCTACGGGTGCAGTACTTC
-,TRBV19,-,TRBJ1-1,CASSSRETGNTEAFF,TGTGCCAGTAGCTCAAGGGAGACAGGGAACACTGAAGCTTTCTTT
-,TRBV14,-,TRBJ2-3,CASSQVGSGGDTQYF,TGTGCCAGCAGCCAAGTGGGAAGCGGAGGGGATACGCAGTATTTT
-,TRBV9,TRBD1,TRBJ1-1,CASSAQGAGNTEAFF,TGTGCCAGCAGCGCACAGGGGGCTGGGAACACTGAAGCTTTCTTT
-,TRBV5-1,TRBD1,TRBJ1-2,CASSLGGQEINYGYTF,TGCGCCAGCAGCTTAGGGGGACAGGAGATTAACTATGGCTACACCTTC
-,TRBV6-5,-,TRBJ1-3,CASSYRGGGNTIYF,TGTGCCAGCAGTTACCGAGGGGGAGGAAACACCATATATTTT
few,TRBV5-1,TRBD1,TRBJ2-7,CASSPRGQAQDEQYF,TGCGCCAGCAGCCCCAGGGGACAGGCTCAGGACGAGCAGTACTTC
-,TRBV5-1,-,TRBJ1-1,CASSLRGMNTEAFF,TGCGCCAGCAGCTTGAGGGGGATGAACACTGAAGCTTTCTTT
-,TRBV5-1,-,TRBJ2-5,CASSSGLIQYF,TGCGCCAGCAGTAGCGGACTTATCCAGTACTTC
once,TRBV29-1,TRBD1,TRBJ1-2,CSGRESGGLNYGYTF,TGCAGCGGCCGGGAGTCAGGGGGTCTTAACTATGGCTACACCTTC
-,TRBV19,-,TRBJ1-3,CARPKNGFSGNTIYF,TGTGCCAGACCCAAGAACGGGTTCTCTGGAAACACCATATATTTT
-,TRBV9,-,TRBJ2-1,CASSVGQSSYNEQFF,TGTGCCAGCAGCGTGGGCCAGAGCTCCTACAATGAGCAGTTCTTC
once,TRBV10-3,TRBD1,TRBJ1-6,CAISDGQGGISPLHF,TGTGCCATCAGTGACGGACAGGGTGGGATTTCACCCCTCCACTTT
-,TRBV5-6,TRBD2,TRBJ2-1,CASSLGLAGADYNEQFF,TGTGCCAGCAGCTTGGGCCTAGCGGGGGCCGACTACAATGAGCAGTTCTTC
-,TRBV7-8,TRBD1,TRBJ1-4,CASSPRQGRDEKLFF,TGTGCCAGCAGCCCTCGACAGGGTAGGGATGAAAAACTGTTTTTT
-,TRBV28,-,TRBJ1-2,CASSLKGIAYGYTF,TGTGCCAGCAGTTTAAAGGGGATTGCCTATGGCTACACCTTC
-,TRBV11-2,TRBD2,TRBJ2-1,CASNIAGGPYNEQFF,TGTGCCAGCAACATAGCGGGGGGGCCCTACAATGAGCAGTTCTTC
-,TRBV15,TRBD1,TRBJ2-3,CATSIPGQGRDTQYF,TGTGCCACCAGCATTCCTGGACAGGGGAGAGATACGCAGTATTTT
-,TRBV25-1,TRBD1,TRBJ2-3,CASSEYRSTGGTDTQYF,TGTGCCAGCAGTGAATATAGGTCAACAGGGGGCACAGATACGCAGTATTTT
-,TRBV28,TRBD1,TRBJ2-7,CASSYRDRTPYEQYF,TGTGCCAGCAGTTACCGGGACAGGACCCCCTACGAGCAGTACTTC
-,TRBV13,TRBD2,TRBJ2-1,CASSFSGGKDEQFF,TGTGCCAGCAGCTTTAGCGGGGGGAAGGATGAGCAGTTCTTC
-,TRBV5-6,-,TRBJ1-5,CASSLAGNQPQHF,TGTGCCAGCAGCTTGGCAGGGAATCAGCCCCAGCATTTT
-,TRBV14,TRBD1,TRBJ1-2,CASSHPAPWTGATFYGYTF,TGTGCCAGCAGCCATCCCGCTCCTTGGACAGGGGCGACCTTCTATGGCTACACCTTC
once,TRBV28,TRBD1,TRBJ1-4,CASSTKLTGGSGEKLFF,TGTGCCAGCAGTACAAAACTAACAGGGGGCTCGGGTGAAAAACTGTTTTTT
-,TRBV11-2,-,TRBJ2-1,CASSLVPGAGNEQFF,TGTGCCAGCAGCTTAGTTCCTGGGGCAGGGAATGAGCAGTTCTTC
-,TRBV28,TRBD1,TRBJ1-2,CASSIVGTGSYGYTF,TGTGCCAGCAGTATAGTGGGGACAGGTTCCTATGGCTACACCTTC